The clone carrying this T cell receptor beta chain was recorded a few times. This record belongs to a study of control samples from healthy donors and cancer patients. Using immunoSEQ multiplex PCR, the repertoire was profiled, and TCRdb retains in-frame clones only, with some absent. The sample records some 94,000 clones, roughly nine tenths being singletons. The CDR3 has 11 residues. From germline, CDR1 is KGHSH and CDR2 LQKENI. Trimming removed 6 bases from V and 3 bases from J, with 6 bases in between. The material sequenced was blood. The TCR comes from a woman aged 50 to 65 in good health. The J gene is TRBJ2-7, the V gene TRBV18; unclear D gene. This CDR3 is CASSSIYEQYF. The CDR3 region has the DNA TGTGCCAGCTCGTCGATCTACGAGCAGTACTTC.